This T cell receptor beta chain was obtained from a study of OX40 agonist ivuxolimab in advanced cancers. General study results and limits: Among T cells, CD8+ cells averaged more expanded clones than CD4+ cells.

Blood got drawn at baseline, again on cycle 4 day 1, and then on cycle 7 day 1. Generated by immunoSEQ multiplex PCR, the TCRdb table keeps only in-frame clones and is missing some. The sample includes 49,000 or so clones, 70% to 90% of them seen just once. A word on this clone: The antigen remains undetermined.

Germline CDR1 reads SQVTM; CDR2 reads ANQGSEA. The CDR3 totals 12 residues. V was shortened by 6 bases and J by 2 bases, with 10 bases between the two germline ends. This chain uses TRBV29-1 with TRBJ1-1; D gene uncertain. This specimen consisted of CD4+ or CD8+ T cells sorted from blood, obtained in a trial of the OX40 agonist ivuxolimab. This clonotype originated in an adult with an advanced solid tumor such as melanoma, head and neck, liver or kidney cancer. The CDR3 is CSVPVGNTEAFF. The CDR3 coding sequence is TGCAGCGTCCCGGTGGGAAACACTGAAGCTTTCTTT.